The entry that follows covers one T cell receptor beta chain sequence. The sample belongs to a study of shared clonotypes between healthy human individuals. Study summary: The composition of the donors was a couple of women and three men aged 18 to 49.

This CDR3 has 11 residues. Germline values: CDR1 MNHEY, CDR2 SMNVEV (reference sequence). The ends were cut back, 3 bases at V and 5 bases at J, with 3 bases in the middle. Repertoires were generated with immunoSEQ multiplex PCR, while TCRdb's copy carries only in-frame clones and drops some. This table holds about 380,000 clones, approximately 96% found once. Combining CD45RO+ cells with CCR7-negative CD45RA+ TemRA cells gave CD8 memory. The sequenced sample consisted of memory CD8+ T cells sorted from blood. The subset: CD45RO+ cells pooled with CCR7-negative TemRA cells. The V gene is TRBV27, the J gene TRBJ2-3; D ambiguous. The TCR sequence derives from a young man in good health. The CDR3 DNA follows: TGTGCCAGCAGTTTTGGAGATACGCAGTATTTT. It specifies CASSFGDTQYF.